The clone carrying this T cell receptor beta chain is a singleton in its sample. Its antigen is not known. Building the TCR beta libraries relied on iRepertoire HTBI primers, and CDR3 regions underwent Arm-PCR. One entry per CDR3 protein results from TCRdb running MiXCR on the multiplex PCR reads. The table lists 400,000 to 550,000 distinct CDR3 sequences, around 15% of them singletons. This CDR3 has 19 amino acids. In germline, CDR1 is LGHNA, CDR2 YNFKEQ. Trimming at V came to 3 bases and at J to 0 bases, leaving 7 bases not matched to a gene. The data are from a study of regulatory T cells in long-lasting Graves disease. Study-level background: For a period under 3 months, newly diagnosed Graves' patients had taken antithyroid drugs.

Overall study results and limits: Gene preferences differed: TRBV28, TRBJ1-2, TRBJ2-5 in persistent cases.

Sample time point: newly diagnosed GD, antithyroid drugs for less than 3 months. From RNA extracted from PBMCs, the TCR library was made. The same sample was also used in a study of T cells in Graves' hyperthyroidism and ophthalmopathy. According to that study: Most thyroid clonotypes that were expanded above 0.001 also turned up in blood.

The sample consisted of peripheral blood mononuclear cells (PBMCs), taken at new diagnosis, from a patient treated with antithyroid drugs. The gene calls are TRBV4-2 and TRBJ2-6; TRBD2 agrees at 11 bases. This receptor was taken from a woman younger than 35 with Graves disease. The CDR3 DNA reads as TGTGCCAGCAGCCAGGAGGTAGCGGGAGGGGTCTCTGGGGCCAACGTCCTGACTTTC. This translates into CASSQEVAGGVSGANVLTF.